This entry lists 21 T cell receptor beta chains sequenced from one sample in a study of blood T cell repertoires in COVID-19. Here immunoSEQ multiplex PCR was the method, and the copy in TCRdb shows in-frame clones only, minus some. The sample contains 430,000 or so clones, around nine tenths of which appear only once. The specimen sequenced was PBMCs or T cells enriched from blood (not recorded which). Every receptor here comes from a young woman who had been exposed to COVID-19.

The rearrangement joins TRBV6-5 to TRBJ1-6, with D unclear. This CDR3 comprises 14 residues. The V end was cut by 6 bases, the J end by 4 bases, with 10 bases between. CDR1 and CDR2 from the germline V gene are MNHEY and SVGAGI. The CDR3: CASREERYNSPLHF. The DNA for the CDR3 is TGTGCCAGCAGAGAGGAAAGATATAATTCACCCCTCCACTTT.

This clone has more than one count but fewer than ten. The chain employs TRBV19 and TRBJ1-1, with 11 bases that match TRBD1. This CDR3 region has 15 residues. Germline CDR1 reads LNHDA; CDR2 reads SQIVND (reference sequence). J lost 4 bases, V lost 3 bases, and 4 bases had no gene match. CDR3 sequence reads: CASSIHGTGGTEAFF. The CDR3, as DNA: TGTGCCAGTAGTATCCACGGGACAGGGGGCACTGAAGCTTTCTTT.

For the CDR3, the DNA is TGTGCCAGCAGCCGGGGACTAGCGGGAGAGCCCTACAATGAGCAGTTCTTC. Protein product: CASSRGLAGEPYNEQFF. The V gene is TRBV4-2, the J gene TRBJ2-1; 14 bases match TRBD2. V lost 4 bases and J lost 2; bases outside the gene matches: 4. This CDR3 is built from 17 residues. CDR1 and CDR2 from the germline V gene are LGHNA and YNFKEQ.

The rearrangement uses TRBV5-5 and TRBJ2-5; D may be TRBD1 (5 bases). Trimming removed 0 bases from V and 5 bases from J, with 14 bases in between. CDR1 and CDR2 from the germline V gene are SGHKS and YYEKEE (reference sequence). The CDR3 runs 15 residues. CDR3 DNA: TGTGCCAGCAGCTTGGCCCCCGGACAAGGGGAGACCCAGTACTTC. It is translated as CASSLAPGQGETQYF. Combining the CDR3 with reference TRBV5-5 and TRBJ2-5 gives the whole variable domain DAGVTQSPTHLIKTRGQQVTLRCSPISGHKSVSWYQQVLGQGPQFIFQYYEKEERGRGNFPDRFSARQFPNYSSELNVNALLLGDSALYLCASSLAPGQGETQYFGPGTRLLVL.

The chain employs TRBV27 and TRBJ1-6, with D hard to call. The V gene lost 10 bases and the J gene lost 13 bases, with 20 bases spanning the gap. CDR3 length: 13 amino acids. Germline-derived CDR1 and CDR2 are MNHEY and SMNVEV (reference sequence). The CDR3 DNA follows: TGTGCCACCTACCCCAGCCCGGAGGGCCCCCTCCACTTT. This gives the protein CATYPSPEGPLHF.

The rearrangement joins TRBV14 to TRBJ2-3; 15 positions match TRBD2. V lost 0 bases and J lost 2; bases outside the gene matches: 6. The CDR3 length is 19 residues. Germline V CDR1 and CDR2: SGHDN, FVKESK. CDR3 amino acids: CASSQDPGTSGRYTDTQYF. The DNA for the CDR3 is TGTGCCAGCAGCCAAGATCCCGGGACTAGCGGGAGGTACACAGATACGCAGTATTTT.

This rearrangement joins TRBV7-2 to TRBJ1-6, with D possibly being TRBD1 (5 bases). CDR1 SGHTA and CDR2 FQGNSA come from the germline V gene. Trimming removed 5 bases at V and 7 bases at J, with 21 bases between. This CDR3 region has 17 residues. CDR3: CASSPAFGGDINSPLHF. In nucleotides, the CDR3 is TGTGCCAGCAGCCCGGCCTTCGGGGGGGATATCAATTCACCCCTCCACTTT.

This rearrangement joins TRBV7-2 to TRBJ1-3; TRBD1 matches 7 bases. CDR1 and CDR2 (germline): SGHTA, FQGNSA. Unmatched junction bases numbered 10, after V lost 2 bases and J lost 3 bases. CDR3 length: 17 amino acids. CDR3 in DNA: TGTGCCAGCAGCTTAAAACCACAGGGGCGCCTTGGAAACACCATATATTTT. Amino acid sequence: CASSLKPQGRLGNTIYF.

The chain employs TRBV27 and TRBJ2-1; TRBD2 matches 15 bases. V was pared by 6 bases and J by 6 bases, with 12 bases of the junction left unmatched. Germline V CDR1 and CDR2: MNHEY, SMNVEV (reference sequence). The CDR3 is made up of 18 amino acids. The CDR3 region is CASSYEIEGLAGGNEQFF. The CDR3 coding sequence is TGTGCCAGCAGCTACGAGATAGAGGGACTAGCGGGGGGCAATGAGCAGTTCTTC.

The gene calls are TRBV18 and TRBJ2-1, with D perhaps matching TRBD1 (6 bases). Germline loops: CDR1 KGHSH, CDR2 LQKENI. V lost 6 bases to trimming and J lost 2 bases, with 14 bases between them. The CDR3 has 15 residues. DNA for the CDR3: TGTGCCAGCTCGCACGGGACAACTACCTACAATGAGCAGTTCTTC. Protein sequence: CASSHGTTTYNEQFF.

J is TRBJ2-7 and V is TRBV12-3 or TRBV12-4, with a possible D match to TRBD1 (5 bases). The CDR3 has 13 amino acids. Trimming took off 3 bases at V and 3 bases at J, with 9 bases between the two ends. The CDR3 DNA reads TGTGCCAGCAGTTTTCAGGGCTACTACGAGCAGTACTTC. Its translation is CASSFQGYYEQYF.

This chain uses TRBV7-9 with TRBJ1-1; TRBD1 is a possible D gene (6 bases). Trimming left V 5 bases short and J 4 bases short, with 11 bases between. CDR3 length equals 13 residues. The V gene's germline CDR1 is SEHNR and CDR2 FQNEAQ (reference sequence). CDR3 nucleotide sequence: TGTGCCAGCAGCCCCCGGACAGCCACTGAAGCTTTCTTT. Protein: CASSPRTATEAFF.

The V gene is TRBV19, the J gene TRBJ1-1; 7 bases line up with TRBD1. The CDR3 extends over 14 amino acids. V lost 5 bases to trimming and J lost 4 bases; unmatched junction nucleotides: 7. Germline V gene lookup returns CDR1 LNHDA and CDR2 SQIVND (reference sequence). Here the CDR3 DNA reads TGTGCCAGTAGTTCTACAGGGGACGGCACTGAAGCTTTCTTT. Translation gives CASSSTGDGTEAFF. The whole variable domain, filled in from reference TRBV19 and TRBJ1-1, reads DGGITQSPKYLFRKEGQNVTLSCEQNLNHDAMYWYRQDPGQGLRLIYYSQIVNDFQKGDIAEGYSVSREKKESFPLTVTSAQKNPTAFYLCASSSTGDGTEAFFGQGTRLTVV.

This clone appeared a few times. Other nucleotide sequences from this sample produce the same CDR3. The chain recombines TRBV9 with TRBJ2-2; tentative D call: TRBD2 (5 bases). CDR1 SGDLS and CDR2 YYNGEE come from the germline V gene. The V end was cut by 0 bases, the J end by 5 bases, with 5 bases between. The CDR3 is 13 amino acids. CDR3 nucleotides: TGTGCCAGCAGCGTAGGAGGGACCGGGGAGCTGTTTTTT. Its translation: CASSVGGTGELFF.

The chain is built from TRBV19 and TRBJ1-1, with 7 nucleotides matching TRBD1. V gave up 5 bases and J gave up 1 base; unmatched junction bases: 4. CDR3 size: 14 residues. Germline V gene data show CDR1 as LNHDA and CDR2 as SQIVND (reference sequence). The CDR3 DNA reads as TGTGCCAGTAGTCGACAGGGCCCGAACACTGAAGCTTTCTTT. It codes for CASSRQGPNTEAFF.

The CDR3 nucleotides are TGTGCCAGCAGCGCCCTAGCTTCCAATGAGCAGTTCTTC. This encodes CASSALASNEQFF. V gene TRBV12-3 or TRBV12-4 combines with J gene TRBJ2-1, with a weak D call TRBD2 (5 bases). V shed 6 bases and J shed 6 bases, with 12 bases lying between them. CDR3 size: 13 residues.

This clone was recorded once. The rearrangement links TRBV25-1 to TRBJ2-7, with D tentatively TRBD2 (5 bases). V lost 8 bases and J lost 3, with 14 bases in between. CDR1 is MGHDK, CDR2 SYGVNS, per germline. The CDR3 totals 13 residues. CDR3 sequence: CASRSGWDYEQYF. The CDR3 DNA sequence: TGTGCCAGCCGGTCGGGGTGGGACTACGAGCAGTACTTC.

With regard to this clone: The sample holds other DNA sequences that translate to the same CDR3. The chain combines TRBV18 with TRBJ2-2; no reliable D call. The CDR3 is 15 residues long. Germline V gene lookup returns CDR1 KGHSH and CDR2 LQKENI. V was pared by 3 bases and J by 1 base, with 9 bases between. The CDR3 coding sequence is TGTGCCAGCTCACCCGCATCAGGGAACACCGGGGAGCTGTTTTTT. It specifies CASSPASGNTGELFF.

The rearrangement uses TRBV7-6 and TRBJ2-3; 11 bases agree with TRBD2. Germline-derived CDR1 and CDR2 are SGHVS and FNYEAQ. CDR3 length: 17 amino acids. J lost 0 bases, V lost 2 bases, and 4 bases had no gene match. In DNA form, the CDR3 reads TGTGCCAGCAGCTTACTAGCGGGGGGTACTAGCACAGATACGCAGTATTTT. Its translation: CASSLLAGGTSTDTQYF.

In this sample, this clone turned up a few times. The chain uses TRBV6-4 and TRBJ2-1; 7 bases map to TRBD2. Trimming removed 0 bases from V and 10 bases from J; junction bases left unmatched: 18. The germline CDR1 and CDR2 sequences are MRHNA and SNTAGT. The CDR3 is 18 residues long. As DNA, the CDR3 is TGTGCCAGCAGTGACTCAAGCACCTCTAATAGCGGGTCAGGGGAGCAGTTCTTC. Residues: CASSDSSTSNSGSGEQFF.

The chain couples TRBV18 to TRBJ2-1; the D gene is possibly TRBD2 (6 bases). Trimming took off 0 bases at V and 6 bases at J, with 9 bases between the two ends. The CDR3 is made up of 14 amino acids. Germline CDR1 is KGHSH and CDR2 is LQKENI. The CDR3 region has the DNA TGTGCCAGCTCACCACCGGGGGGACTCAATGAGCAGTTCTTC. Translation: CASSPPGGLNEQFF. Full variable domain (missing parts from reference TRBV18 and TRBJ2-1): NAGVMQNPRHLVRRRGQEARLRCSPMKGHSHVYWYRQLPEEGLKFMVYLQKENIIDESGMPKERFSAEFPKEGPSILRIQQVVRGDSAAYFCASSPPGGLNEQFFGPGTRLTVL.